This TCR beta chain was identified in a study of blood T cell repertoires in COVID-19. At the level of the study: COVID-19 samples, acute and convalescent, were from the United States, Italy and Spain. From T cells, B-cell-depleted T cells, or PBMCs came the material, which was cDNA or gDNA.

Donors were grouped by their self-reported clinical history. Resolution of symptoms, clearance, or two negative PCRs was present in recovered Cohort 3 donors. Generated by immunoSEQ multiplex PCR, the TCRdb table keeps only in-frame clones and is missing some. The table records under 300,000 clones, about nine tenths of them present only once. This clone was counted once. Sequenced: PBMCs or T cells enriched from blood (not recorded which). The TCR originated in a woman aged 40-49 years who had recovered from COVID-19.

DNA of the CDR3: TGCGCCAGCAGCCAAGTCGCTAGCGGGAGGGAAAACACCGGGGAGCTGTTTTTT. This gives the protein CASSQVASGRENTGELFF. The chain recombines TRBV4-3 with TRBJ2-2; 12 bases line up with TRBD2. CDR1 and CDR2 (germline): LGHNA, YSLEER. Trimming cost V 1 base and J 2 bases; bases outside gene matches: 5. The CDR3 has 18 amino acids.